The 16 T cell receptor beta chains reported below all come from one sample, sequenced in a study of CD8 T cells in ankylosing spondylitis. TCRdb used MiXCR to reprocess the 5' RACE reads, holding one entry per CDR3 protein. The table has roughly 100,000 distinct CDR3 sequences, roughly 8.3% seen once. The sequenced material came from blood, either unsorted or a sorted T cell fraction (not recorded which). Source of these receptors: a male donor with ankylosing spondylitis or in good health (not recorded which).

At least ten counts were recorded for this clonotype. The genes are TRBV5-1 and TRBJ2-7; D not certain. The CDR3 contains 12 residues. V was cut by 0 bases and J by 5 bases, with 6 bases left in between. Germline lookup yields CDR1 SGHRS and CDR2 YFSETQ. For the CDR3, the DNA is TGCGCCAGCAGCTTGGCGGGCCACGAGCAGTACTTC. This encodes CASSLAGHEQYF.

The V gene is TRBV14, the J gene TRBJ1-1; D unresolved. The V gene lost 0 bases and the J gene lost 1 base, with 12 bases spanning the gap. Germline V gene sequence: CDR1 SGHDN, CDR2 FVKESK. This CDR3 is 16 amino acids long. This CDR3 is CASSQDFGRTNTEAFF. The DNA for the CDR3 is TGTGCCAGCAGCCAAGATTTCGGGCGGACGAACACTGAAGCTTTCTTT.

With regard to this clonotype: This may be a read error: a much more frequent sequence differs by one nucleotide. The genes are TRBV14 and TRBJ2-1; TRBD2 agrees at 9 bases. Looked up from germline, CDR1 is SGHDN and CDR2 is FVKESK. This CDR3 is built from 15 residues. CDR3 amino acids: CASNQSLAGINEQFF. The CDR3 nucleotides are TGTGCCAGCAACCAATCTCTAGCGGGAATCAATGAGCAGTTCTTC.

This clonotype appeared many times. This chain joins TRBV20-1 and TRBJ2-7; D may be TRBD2 (5 bases). Per the germline V gene, CDR1 is DFQATT and CDR2 is SNEGSKA (reference sequence). The CDR3 totals 13 residues. V lost 0 bases to trimming and J lost 10 bases, with 16 bases between them. The CDR3 nucleotides read TGCAGTGCTAGAGATCCTCTCGCGGGCGACCAGTACTTC. Encoded protein: CSARDPLAGDQYF.

This clonotype was picked up many times. This chain uses TRBV20-1 with TRBJ1-2; no clear D gene. The V gene lost 0 bases and the J gene lost 0 bases, with 14 bases spanning the gap. CDR1 DFQATT and CDR2 SNEGSKA come from the germline V gene (reference sequence). CDR3 length equals 16 residues. CDR3 loop: CSAREIRPSANYGYTF. The CDR3 nucleotides read TGCAGTGCTAGAGAGATACGACCTTCAGCTAACTATGGCTACACCTTC.

This clonotype was seen many times. The V and J genes are TRBV3-1 and TRBJ2-7; no reliable D call. This CDR3 is 12 amino acids long. V was shortened by 2 bases and J by 0 bases, with 2 bases between the two germline ends. CDR1 is LGHDT and CDR2 is YNNKEL in the germline V gene (reference sequence). The DNA of the CDR3 is TGTGCCAGCAGCCAACTCTCCTACGAGCAGTACTTC. It translates to CASSQLSYEQYF.

This clonotype was recorded only once. This sequence joins TRBV18 and TRBJ2-3, with 9 bases matching TRBD1. Germline CDR1 KGHSH, CDR2 LQKENI. The CDR3 runs to 15 residues. Losses at the gene ends were 1 base for V and 2 bases for J; bases not matched to a gene: 1. Here the CDR3 reads CASSPRDRDTDTQYF. The CDR3 nucleotides read TGTGCCAGCTCACCACGGGACAGGGACACAGATACGCAGTATTTT.

This clonotype has just a few counts. The rearrangement links TRBV19 to TRBJ2-2; D tentatively reads TRBD1 or TRBD2 (5 bases each). This CDR3 contains 14 residues. Germline CDR1 is LNHDA and CDR2 is SQIVND (reference sequence). Trimming took 6 bases from V and 5 from J, leaving 13 bases between them. The CDR3 sequence is CASRAGAGTGELFF. The CDR3 DNA follows: TGTGCCAGTAGGGCCGGGGCAGGAACCGGGGAGCTGTTTTTT. The full variable domain, completed using reference TRBV19 and TRBJ2-2, is DGGITQSPKYLFRKEGQNVTLSCEQNLNHDAMYWYRQDPGQGLRLIYYSQIVNDFQKGDIAEGYSVSREKKESFPLTVTSAQKNPTAFYLCASRAGAGTGELFFGEGSRLTVL.

This clonotype was counted ten times or more. The chain is built from TRBV12-3 or TRBV12-4 and TRBJ2-1; the D is unclear. The CDR3 consists of 14 residues. With 7 bases removed from V and 4 bases from J, the gap between germline ends came to 14 bases. The CDR3 sequence is CASTGLGTYNEQFF. The CDR3 nucleotides read TGTGCCAGCACCGGCCTAGGAACATACAATGAGCAGTTCTTC.

This clonotype has a count of ten or more. The chain uses TRBV5-1 and TRBJ1-1; no firm D call. This CDR3 region has 14 residues. Per the germline V gene, CDR1 is SGHRS and CDR2 is YFSETQ. The V end lost 2 bases, the J end lost 1 base, and 9 bases lay between the germline ends. The CDR3 DNA is TGCGCCAGCAGCTTCCAAAGTTCGAACACTGAAGCTTTCTTT. It translates to CASSFQSSNTEAFF.

This clonotype was observed many times. This CDR3 is CASSPRLAGGWDEQFF. In nucleotides, the CDR3 is TGTGCCAGTAGTCCCCGACTAGCAGGGGGGTGGGATGAGCAGTTCTTC. The chain has TRBV19 and TRBJ2-1; D possibly uses TRBD1 or TRBD2 (7 bases each). V was pared by 5 bases and J by 8 bases, with 22 bases between. This CDR3 comprises 16 residues. CDR1 is LNHDA, CDR2 SQIVND, per germline (reference sequence).

This clonotype was seen many times. The chain is built from TRBV12-3 or TRBV12-4 and TRBJ2-2, with 8 bases identical to TRBD1. The length of the CDR3 is 16 residues. The V and J ends lost 7 bases and 2 bases, in that order; junction bases with no gene match: 9. In DNA form, the CDR3 reads TGTGCCAGCAACCTCCCCGGGACAGGCAACACCGGGGAGCTGTTTTTT. As protein: CASNLPGTGNTGELFF.

This clonotype was counted a few times. V is TRBV4-1 and J is TRBJ2-3; D assignment may be TRBD1 or TRBD2 (5 bases each). The CDR3 has 16 amino acids. From germline, CDR1 is MGHRA and CDR2 YSYEKL. Trimming took 4 bases from V and 2 from J, leaving 16 bases between them. This CDR3 reads CASSRWTGPNTDTQYF. The CDR3 nucleotides are TGCGCCAGCAGCCGTTGGACGGGACCCAACACAGATACGCAGTATTTT.

J is TRBJ2-1 and V is TRBV5-4; 8 nucleotides line up with TRBD2. V lost 4 bases to trimming and J lost 4 bases; unmatched junction nucleotides: 10. The V gene's germline CDR1 is SGHNT and CDR2 YYREEE (reference sequence). This CDR3 is 16 amino acids long. CDR3 protein: CASSPPGAGGYNEQFF. CDR3 nucleotides: TGTGCCAGCAGCCCCCCAGGGGCGGGAGGTTACAATGAGCAGTTCTTC.

In its sample, this clonotype was seen many times. This chain connects TRBV29-1 to TRBJ2-7; D is ambiguous. The CDR3 extends over 12 amino acids. V shed 5 bases and J shed 0 bases, with 8 bases lying between them. Per germline, CDR1 SQVTM and CDR2 ANQGSEA. CDR3 sequence reads: CSVSISSYEQYF. The CDR3 nucleotides read TGCAGCGTTTCGATCAGCTCCTACGAGCAGTACTTC.

In this sample, this clonotype turned up many times. This sequence joins TRBV12-3 or TRBV12-4 and TRBJ1-5; D is unclear. The V gene lost 2 bases and the J gene lost 2 bases, with 22 bases spanning the gap. The length of the CDR3 is 19 residues. The CDR3 DNA reads as TGTGCCAGCAGTTTATATAGGCTCGGGCAGGCGATTCGCAATCAGCCCCAGCATTTT. Amino acids: CASSLYRLGQAIRNQPQHF.